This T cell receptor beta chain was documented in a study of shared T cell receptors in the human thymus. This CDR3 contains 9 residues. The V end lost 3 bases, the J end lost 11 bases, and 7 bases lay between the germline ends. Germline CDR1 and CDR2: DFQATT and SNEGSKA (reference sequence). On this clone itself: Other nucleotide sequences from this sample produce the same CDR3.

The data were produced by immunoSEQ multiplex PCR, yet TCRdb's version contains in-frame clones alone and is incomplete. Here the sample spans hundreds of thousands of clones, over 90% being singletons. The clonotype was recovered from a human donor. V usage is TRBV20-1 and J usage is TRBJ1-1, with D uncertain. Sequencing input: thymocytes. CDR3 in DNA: TGCAGTGCTAGTAGGGATGCTTTCTTT. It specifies CSASRDAFF.